The next 7 T cell receptor beta chains were all read from a single sample in a study of cytomegalovirus exposure and HLA in healthy donors. This PCR relied on a set of 60 Vbeta primers and 13 Jbeta primers. TCRdb's table, derived via immunoSEQ multiplex PCR, lists solely in-frame clones and lacks some. The sample comprises 150,000 to 200,000 clones, 80% of which are singletons, and approximately 2.2% rests with the top ten. The sample comprised PBMCs. All receptors come from a male donor in good health and CMV-seronegative.

This chain uses TRBV7-2 with TRBJ1-5; D possibly corresponds to TRBD1 (6 bases). In germline, CDR1 is SGHTA, CDR2 FQGNSA. The V and J ends lost 2 bases and 6 bases respectively, with 8 bases between them. The CDR3 is 13 amino acids. The CDR3 region is CASSLSGVQPQHF. The CDR3 nucleotides read TGTGCCAGCAGCTTATCAGGGGTTCAGCCCCAGCATTTT.

This rearrangement joins TRBV2 to TRBJ2-2; TRBD1 aligns across 9 bases. The junction had 8 bases not matched to a gene; V was cut back by 6 bases and J by 6 bases. The CDR3 is 15 amino acids. CDR1 and CDR2 from the germline V gene are SNHLY and FYNNEI. The CDR3 protein is CASRMDRGPAGELFF. The DNA of the CDR3 is TGTGCCAGCAGAATGGACAGGGGCCCCGCCGGGGAGCTGTTTTTT.

The chain uses TRBV7-2 and TRBJ2-7; 7 nucleotides align to TRBD2. V shed 5 bases, J shed 5 bases, and the junction held 9 bases outside the gene matches. This CDR3 contains 14 residues. Germline CDR1 is SGHTA and CDR2 is FQGNSA. The CDR3 DNA follows: TGTGCCAGCAGCCCGGGACTAATTGTTCACGAGCAGTACTTC. It specifies CASSPGLIVHEQYF.

V is TRBV5-6 and J is TRBJ1-2; 10 bases map to TRBD1. Germline V gene sequence: CDR1 SGHDT, CDR2 YYEEEE. Losses at the gene ends were 4 bases for V and 4 bases for J; bases not matched to a gene: 13. This CDR3 spans 17 amino acids. As DNA, the CDR3 is TGTGCCAGCAGCAATCCCCCTCGGGGACAGGGGCTCTATGGCTACACCTTC. Encoded protein: CASSNPPRGQGLYGYTF.

As for this clone: Within the sample, other DNA sequences also encode this same CDR3. The chain has TRBV2 and TRBJ1-5; tentatively, D is TRBD1 (6 bases). Deletions cut 3 bases from V and 7 bases from J, with 13 bases between. Germline-derived CDR1 and CDR2 are SNHLY and FYNNEI. The CDR3 covers 14 residues. The CDR3 protein is CASSEGAGGQPQHF. For the CDR3, the DNA is TGTGCCAGCAGTGAGGGGGCGGGGGGCCAGCCCCAGCATTTT.

This chain joins TRBV11-2 and TRBJ1-6; D ambiguous. The V end was cut by 3 bases, the J end by 5 bases, with 14 bases between. This CDR3 contains 16 residues. The V gene's germline CDR1 is SGHAT and CDR2 FQNNGV. The DNA for the CDR3 is TGTGCCAGCAGCTTCGAGGGTATATCCCATAATTCACCCCTCCACTTT. It specifies CASSFEGISHNSPLHF.

This rearrangement joins TRBV18 to TRBJ1-3, with D tentatively TRBD1 (5 bases). CDR1 is KGHSH, CDR2 LQKENI, per germline. The CDR3 length is 14 residues. Trimming left V 0 bases short and J 6 bases short, with 9 bases between. In nucleotides, the CDR3 is TGTGCCAGCTCACCACCGCCAGGGTTAAACACCATATATTTT. Translated: CASSPPPGLNTIYF.